This TCR beta chain was sequenced in a study of blood T cell repertoires in COVID-19 (dated by TCRdb to between 2020 and 2021). In the study overall: The collaborator samples originated in the United States, Italy and Spain and spanned the acute and convalescent phases of COVID-19. Deeply sampled blood TCRbeta repertoires from subjects exposed to, actively infected with, or recovered from COVID-19 were included in the dataset. HLA class I and class II types, where available, came from metadata supplied by the sample provider rather than from assay-based typing. The samples were drawn from two sources: the first 160 participants of the ongoing ImmuneRACE study, and 1,200 or so subjects contributed by 6 global collaborators. Nearly every sample came with metadata listing a de-identified subject ID, COVID-19 status, age in years and sex. The repertoires were released in a freely available public database meant as a resource for research on the immune response to SARS-CoV-2. The prospective study material was composed of cDNA or gDNA derived from T cells, B-cell-depleted T cells, or PBMCs.

A note on this clone: Its antigen is unknown. The sample holds no much larger clone one base away, and base qualities are not on file.

The research as a whole found: The quantity of clinical and demographic metadata differed by source and by participant and was supplied without curation.

Each collaborating institution followed its own protocols to collect whole blood in K2EDTA tubes. For TCRbeta analysis, collaborator samples were shipped as frozen whole blood, as isolated PBMCs, or as DNA extracted from either sample type. TCRbeta CDR3 regions were amplified from genomic DNA using the immunoSEQ Assay, a bias-controlled multiplex PCR. Regarding the original processing steps: The number of nucleated cells in each sample was estimated by amplification of reference gene primers within the assay. To quantify the absolute abundance of each unique TCRbeta CDR3 rearrangement, sequence reads were collapsed and filtered. Productive Simpson clonality was computed per sample as the square root of Simpson's diversity index over productive rearrangements. TCRdb's version of the immuneACCESS table is confined to in-frame rearrangements and falls short of the full clone set. An unresolved V gene accounts for under half of the shortfall where checked; the remainder is of unknown origin. That table is the source of V, J and clone size, and D and trimming were worked out from the DNA. This sample has 65,000 to 100,000 clones in its table, and roughly nine tenths of those were observed once. Roughly 8.9% of the sample comes from the top ten.

Sequences SGHAT (CDR1) and FQNNGV (CDR2) are obtained from the germline V gene. A distance of 11 bases separates the germline ends of V and J, which lose 5 bases and 6 bases respectively. The CDR3 runs 14 amino acids, cysteine and phenylalanine included. The only DNA kept is the CDR3, 42 bases in frame from the first base. The origin of this receptor is a man aged 45-60 years with acute or convalescent COVID-19. What was sequenced was peripheral blood. The chain employs TRBV11-2 and TRBJ1-6; TRBD1 is possibly the D segment (5 matching bases). The CDR3 region has the sequence CASSALQVNSPLHF. The sequence in DNA is TGTGCCAGCAGCGCACTACAGGTTAATTCACCCCTCCACTTT.